These 7 T cell receptor beta chains share one sample of origin, sequenced in a study of shared clonotypes between healthy human individuals (dated by TCRdb to the early 2020s). Libraries were made using the immunoSEQ multiplex PCR assay. The table was pulled from immuneACCESS by TCRdb, which kept in-frame rearrangements only. Such tables lose some clones; where checked, under half of the loss comes from unresolved V genes, and the rest has no known cause. The sample table contains approximately 2.5 million clones; only one count was recorded for just over 90% of them. The ten largest clones take up about 0.13% of the sample. Source material: naive CD4+ T cells sorted from blood. This specimen's cell subset or site label, interpreted: CD45RA+ positively selected. These receptor sequences come from a man aged 18 to 35 in good health.

The V call is TRBV2, the J call TRBJ1-5; TRBD1 agrees at 10 bases. This CDR3 is built from 17 residues. The germline V gene encodes CDR1 SNHLY and CDR2 FYNNEI. V dropped 5 bases and J dropped 5; count of bases not matched to a gene: 12. The CDR3 bases are TGTGCCAGCAGTCAAGGGCCGGGACAGGGGACTTATCAGCCCCAGCATTTT. Amino acids: CASSQGPGQGTYQPQHF.

This chain links TRBV7-8 with TRBJ1-1; no clear D. The CDR3 loop spans 14 amino acids. Trimming cost V 1 base and J 9 bases, with 15 bases left between them. Germline V gene lookup returns CDR1 SGHVS and CDR2 FQNEAQ. Written as DNA, the CDR3 is TGTGCCAGCAGCTTAGGTGGTAGACTTGGGAAAGCTTTCTTT. Protein: CASSLGGRLGKAFF. Full variable domain (rest looked up from reference TRBV7-8 and TRBJ1-1): GAGVSQSPRYKVAKRGQDVALRCDPISGHVSLFWYQQALGQGPEFLTYFQNEAQLDKSGLPSDRFFAERPEGSVSTLKIQRTQQEDSAVYLCASSLGGRLGKAFFGQGTRLTVV.

This chain connects TRBV27 to TRBJ1-3, with 9 nucleotides matching TRBD1. This CDR3 region has 17 residues. V lost 5 bases, J lost 4 bases, and 12 bases stayed unmatched. The germline V gene has CDR1 MNHEY and CDR2 SMNVEV (reference sequence). The CDR3 DNA sequence: TGTGCCAGCAGTCCCGGACAGGGGTATCTTAGAGGAAACACCATATATTTT. Protein sequence: CASSPGQGYLRGNTIYF.

Concerning this clone: Other nucleotide sequences from this sample produce the same CDR3. J is TRBJ1-2 and V is TRBV19; no firm D call. CDR1 and CDR2 (germline): LNHDA, SQIVND (reference sequence). The CDR3 loop spans 14 amino acids. The V end lost 3 bases, the J end lost 2 bases, and 10 bases lay between the germline ends. CDR3 DNA sequence: TGTGCCAGTAGTATTGGGAGTCAGAACTATGGCTACACCTTC. Protein sequence: CASSIGSQNYGYTF.

The CDR3 DNA follows: TGTGCCAGCAGCCCGGGGGGAACAGGGCTCGATGAGCAGTTCTTC. This translates into CASSPGGTGLDEQFF. This chain joins TRBV6-6 and TRBJ2-1; tentatively, D is TRBD2 (7 bases). V dropped 6 bases and J dropped 8 bases, with 20 bases sitting between them. The CDR3 contains 15 residues. The germline V gene encodes CDR1 MNHNY and CDR2 SVGAGI (reference sequence).

This chain's CDR3 is CAAQGAARGEQYF. In nucleotides, the CDR3 is TGTGCCGCCCAGGGGGCGGCTCGCGGCGAGCAGTACTTC. The chain employs TRBV2 and TRBJ2-7; TRBD1 matches at 8 bases. CDR1 and CDR2 from the germline V gene are SNHLY and FYNNEI. The CDR3 is 13 residues long. After removal of 11 bases from V and 6 bases from J, the junction contained 12 bases not matched to a gene.

This clone was seen once. The chain has TRBV5-1 and TRBJ2-5, with a tentative D call TRBD2 (6 bases). CDR1 and CDR2 from the germline V gene are SGHRS and YFSETQ. Trimming removed 4 bases at V and 3 bases at J, with 16 bases between. The length of the CDR3 is 15 residues. The CDR3 DNA sequence: TGCGCCAGCAGCCCAGAGGGACTCACAGAAGAGACCCAGTACTTC. Its translation: CASSPEGLTEETQYF.